Below, 16 T cell receptor beta chains from the same sample are listed, as sequenced in a study of blood T cell repertoires in COVID-19. Libraries were prepared by immunoSEQ multiplex PCR; TCRdb keeps only in-frame clonotypes and omits some of them. The table shows 110,000 to 150,000 clones, with over 65% occurring only once. The material sequenced was PBMCs or T cells enriched from blood (not recorded which). The receptors derive from a woman aged 50 to 65 who had recovered from COVID-19.

CDR3 DNA sequence: TGTGCCAGCAGCCAAGATCCGGGTATGGCTGGGGCCTACACTGAAGCTTTCTTT. Protein product: CASSQDPGMAGAYTEAFF. The chain employs TRBV14 and TRBJ1-1; the D gene is possibly TRBD1 (5 bases). Germline CDR1 SGHDN, CDR2 FVKESK. Trimming took 0 bases from V and 3 from J, leaving 20 bases between them. The CDR3 sequence is 18 residues long.

This clone was observed once. The chain carries TRBV9 and TRBJ1-3, with D unresolved. The V gene's germline CDR1 is SGDLS and CDR2 YYNGEE. The CDR3 spans 15 residues. Deletions cut 0 bases from V and 11 bases from J, with 18 bases between. The CDR3, as DNA: TGTGCCAGCAGCGTAGAAAGTGGCGCCCAACAGTCCATATATTTT. Translation: CASSVESGAQQSIYF.

To note about this clone: The germline gene is not matched at one end of the junction; a read error may be the cause. The V and J genes are TRBV5-4 and TRBJ2-3; 7 nucleotides agree with TRBD2. CDR3 length: 13 amino acids. Per the germline V gene, CDR1 is SGHNT and CDR2 is YYREEE (reference sequence). CDR3: CALGGGSTDTQYF. The DNA of the CDR3 is TGCGCGTTGGGCGGGGGTAGCACAGATACGCAGTATTTT.

This rearrangement joins TRBV3-1 (or the pseudogene TRBV3-2) to TRBJ2-1, with a possible D match to TRBD1 (5 bases). The CDR3 runs 14 residues. CDR1 is LGHDT and CDR2 is YNNKEL in the germline V gene (reference sequence). V lost 4 bases and J lost 4, with 11 bases in between. The CDR3 nucleotides read TGTGCCAGCAGCCGGGGCTGGCGATACAATGAGCAGTTCTTC. This translates into CASSRGWRYNEQFF.

V gene TRBV27 combines with J gene TRBJ2-3; no reliable D call. Germline V gives CDR1 MNHEY, CDR2 SMNVEV (reference sequence). V was pared by 4 bases and J by 0 bases, with 8 bases between. The CDR3 sequence is 14 residues long. The chain's CDR3 is CASSYSPSTDTQYF. CDR3 in DNA: TGTGCCAGCAGTTATTCCCCAAGCACAGATACGCAGTATTTT.

On this clone: This sample includes further DNA sequences coding for the same CDR3. V is TRBV5-1 and J is TRBJ2-7, with 10 nucleotides matching TRBD1. Germline CDR1 is SGHRS and CDR2 is YFSETQ. This CDR3 comprises 14 residues. After removal of 3 bases from V and 4 bases from J, the junction contained 4 bases not matched to a gene. CDR3 amino acids: CASSSGTGDYEQYF. CDR3 bases: TGCGCCAGCAGCTCCGGGACAGGGGATTACGAGCAGTACTTC.

V is TRBV27 and J is TRBJ2-7; 7 bases align to TRBD1. Germline CDR1 reads MNHEY; CDR2 reads SMNVEV (reference sequence). V gave up 5 bases and J gave up 3 bases; unmatched junction bases: 10. CDR3 length: 15 amino acids. CDR3 residues: CASSVTGVSLYEQYF. The CDR3 DNA is TGTGCCAGCAGTGTTACAGGGGTCTCCCTCTACGAGCAGTACTTC.

This clone has just one count. The J gene is TRBJ2-1, the V gene TRBV27, with a tentative D call TRBD1 (6 bases). Germline CDR1 and CDR2: MNHEY and SMNVEV (reference sequence). The V end was cut by 3 bases, the J end by 9 bases, with 12 bases between. CDR3 length: 13 amino acids. The CDR3 spells CASSFLGAREQFF. In DNA, the CDR3 is TGTGCCAGCAGTTTTCTGGGGGCCCGTGAGCAGTTCTTC.

J is TRBJ2-1 and V is TRBV5-1; D is unresolved. The CDR3 extends over 14 amino acids. Germline CDR1 reads SGHRS; CDR2 reads YFSETQ. With 0 bases removed from V and 1 base from J, the gap between germline ends came to 5 bases. CDR3 in DNA: TGCGCCAGCAGCTTGGGGCAGTCCTACAATGAGCAGTTCTTC. Its translation: CASSLGQSYNEQFF.

This sequence joins TRBV5-1 and TRBJ1-1; the D gene is possibly TRBD1 (6 bases). This CDR3 has 14 amino acids. V gave up 5 bases and J gave up 3 bases, with 14 bases separating them. Germline V lookup: CDR1 SGHRS, CDR2 YFSETQ. CDR3 region: CASRWGQGDTEAFF. The CDR3 coding sequence is TGCGCCAGCAGATGGGGGCAGGGCGACACTGAAGCTTTCTTT.

V usage is TRBV25-1 and J usage is TRBJ1-5, with D perhaps matching TRBD1 (6 bases). This CDR3 is 14 amino acids long. CDR1 MGHDK and CDR2 SYGVNS come from the germline V gene. V was clipped by 2 bases and J by 3 bases, with 8 bases between them. The CDR3 region has the DNA TGTGCCAGCAGTGAAGGACAGATCAATCAGCCCCAGCATTTT. Translated, it gives CASSEGQINQPQHF.

The chain combines TRBV7-2 with TRBJ2-3; 12 bases match TRBD2. Germline assignment: CDR1 SGHTA and CDR2 FQGNSA. The CDR3 sequence is 18 residues long. V was pared by 2 bases and J by 4 bases, with 10 bases of the junction left unmatched. As DNA, the CDR3 is TGTGCCAGCAGCTTAACAGGGACTAGCGGGTTGGTCGCAGATACGCAGTATTTT. The encoded protein is CASSLTGTSGLVADTQYF.

The chain recombines TRBV12-3 or TRBV12-4 with TRBJ1-1, with TRBD1 matching 8 bases. The CDR3 extends over 13 amino acids. Trimming removed 5 bases from V and 6 bases from J; junction bases left unmatched: 5. The CDR3 DNA reads TGTGCCAGCAGTCTCCGACAGGGGCCTGAAGCTTTCTTT. Protein product: CASSLRQGPEAFF.

The chain has TRBV5-6 and TRBJ2-3; D is uncertain. Germline V CDR1 and CDR2: SGHDT, YYEEEE. V was clipped by 1 base and J by 0 bases, with 6 bases between them. There are 14 residues in the CDR3. CDR3 loop: CASSLFQSTDTQYF. CDR3 sequence (DNA): TGTGCCAGCAGCTTGTTCCAAAGCACAGATACGCAGTATTTT.

This clone was found a few times. The genes are TRBV18 and TRBJ1-1; possibly TRBD1 for D (6 bases). V was clipped by 6 bases and J by 1 base, with 12 bases between them. This CDR3 has 14 residues. CDR1 is KGHSH and CDR2 is LQKENI in the germline V gene. CDR3 nucleotide sequence: TGTGCCAGCTCGCCGATGACAGGGAACACTGAAGCTTTCTTT. The encoded protein is CASSPMTGNTEAFF.

The chain employs TRBV28 and TRBJ1-6; D gene ambiguous. The CDR3 is 15 residues long. Germline-derived CDR1 and CDR2 are MDHEN and SYDVKM. V shed 3 bases and J shed 5 bases, with 11 bases lying between them. CDR3 in DNA: TGTGCCAGCAGTTTTCTTGCCAGTAATAATTCACCCCTCCACTTT. Its translation: CASSFLASNNSPLHF.